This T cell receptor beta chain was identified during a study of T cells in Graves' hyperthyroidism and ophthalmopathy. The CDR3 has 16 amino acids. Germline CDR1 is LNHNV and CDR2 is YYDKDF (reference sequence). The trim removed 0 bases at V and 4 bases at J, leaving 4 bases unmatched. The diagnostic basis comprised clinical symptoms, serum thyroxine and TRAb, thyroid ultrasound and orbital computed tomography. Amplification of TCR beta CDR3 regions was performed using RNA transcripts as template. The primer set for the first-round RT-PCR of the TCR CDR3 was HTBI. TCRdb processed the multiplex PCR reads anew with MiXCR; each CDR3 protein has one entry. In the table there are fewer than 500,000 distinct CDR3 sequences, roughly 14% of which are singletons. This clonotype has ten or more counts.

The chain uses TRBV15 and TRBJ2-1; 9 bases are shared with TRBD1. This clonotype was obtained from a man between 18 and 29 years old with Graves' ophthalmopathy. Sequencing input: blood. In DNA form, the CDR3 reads TGTGCCACCAGCAGAGATGGGACAGGGAATTACAATGAGCAGTTCTTC. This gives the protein CATSRDGTGNYNEQFF.